This T cell receptor beta chain originates from a study of blood T cell repertoires in COVID-19. Looking at the study overall: Samples taken during acute and convalescent COVID-19 were collected in the United States, Italy and Spain. Sample material is recorded as cDNA or gDNA derived from T cells, B-cell-depleted T cells, or PBMCs.

Trimming removed 5 bases at V and 8 bases at J, with 20 bases between. Germline assignment: CDR1 SNHLY and CDR2 FYNNEI. The CDR3 covers 15 residues. In the original processing: Estimated nucleated cell counts came from reference gene primer amplification. Profiled with immunoSEQ multiplex PCR; TCRdb holds only in-frame clones, not every one. V, J and clone size reflect that table, while D and trimming were determined from the DNA. The sample has roughly 92,000 clones, around 90% seen once. This rearrangement joins TRBV2 to TRBJ2-3; D may be TRBD1 (6 bases). Sequenced: peripheral blood. This clonotype originated in a woman older than 75 with acute or convalescent COVID-19. The CDR3, as DNA: TGTGCCAGCAGTATACAGATGGGGGCACAGGGTACGCAGTATTTT. This gives the protein CASSIQMGAQGTQYF.